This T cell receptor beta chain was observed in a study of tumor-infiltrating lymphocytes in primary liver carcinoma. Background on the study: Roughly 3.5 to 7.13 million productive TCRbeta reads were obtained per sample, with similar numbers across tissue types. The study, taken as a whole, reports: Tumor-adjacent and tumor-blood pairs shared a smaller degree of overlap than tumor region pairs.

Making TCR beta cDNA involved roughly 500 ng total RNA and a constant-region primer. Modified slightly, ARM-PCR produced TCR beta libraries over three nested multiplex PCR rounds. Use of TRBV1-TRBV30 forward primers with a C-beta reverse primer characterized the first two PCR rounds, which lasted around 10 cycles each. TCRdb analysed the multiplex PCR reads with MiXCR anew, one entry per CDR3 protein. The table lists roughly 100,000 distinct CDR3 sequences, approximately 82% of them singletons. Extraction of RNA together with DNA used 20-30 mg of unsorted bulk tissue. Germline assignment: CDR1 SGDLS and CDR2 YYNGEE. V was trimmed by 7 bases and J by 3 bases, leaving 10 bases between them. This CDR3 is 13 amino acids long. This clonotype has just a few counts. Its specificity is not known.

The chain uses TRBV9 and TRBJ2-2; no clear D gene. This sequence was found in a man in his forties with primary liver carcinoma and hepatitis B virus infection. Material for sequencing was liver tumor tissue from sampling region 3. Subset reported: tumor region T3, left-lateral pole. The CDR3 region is CASSYVYTGELFF. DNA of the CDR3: TGTGCCAGCTCGTACGTGTACACCGGGGAGCTGTTTTTT.